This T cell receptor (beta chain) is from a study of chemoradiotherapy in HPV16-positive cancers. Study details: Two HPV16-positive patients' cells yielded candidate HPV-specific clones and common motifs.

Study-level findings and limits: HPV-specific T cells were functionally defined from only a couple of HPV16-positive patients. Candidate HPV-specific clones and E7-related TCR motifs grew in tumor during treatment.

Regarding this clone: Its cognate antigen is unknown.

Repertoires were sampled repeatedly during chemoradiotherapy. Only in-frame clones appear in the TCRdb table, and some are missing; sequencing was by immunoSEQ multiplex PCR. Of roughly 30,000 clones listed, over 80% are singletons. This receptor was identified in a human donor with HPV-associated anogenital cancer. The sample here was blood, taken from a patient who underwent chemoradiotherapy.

In DNA, the CDR3 is TGTGCCAGCAGTGAGACGGACAGGAGCAATCAGCCCCAGCATTTT. Encoded protein: CASSETDRSNQPQHF. J is TRBJ1-5 and V is TRBV6-1; TRBD1 matches at 7 bases. CDR3 size: 15 residues. The junction had 3 bases not matched to a gene; V was cut back by 3 bases and J by 1 base. Germline V gene data show CDR1 as MNHNS and CDR2 as SASEGT.